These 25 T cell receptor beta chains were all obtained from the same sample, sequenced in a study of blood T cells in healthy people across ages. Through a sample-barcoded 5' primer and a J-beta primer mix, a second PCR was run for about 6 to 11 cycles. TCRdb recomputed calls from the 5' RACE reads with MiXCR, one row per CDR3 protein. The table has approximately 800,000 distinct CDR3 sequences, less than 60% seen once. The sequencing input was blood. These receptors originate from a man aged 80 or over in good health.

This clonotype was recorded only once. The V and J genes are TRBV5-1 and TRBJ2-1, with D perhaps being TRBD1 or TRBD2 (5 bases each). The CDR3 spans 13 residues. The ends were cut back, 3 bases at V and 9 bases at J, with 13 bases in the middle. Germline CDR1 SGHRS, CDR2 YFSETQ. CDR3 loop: CASSWSPRGEQFF. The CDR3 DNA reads TGCGCCAGCAGCTGGAGTCCGAGGGGTGAGCAGTTCTTC.

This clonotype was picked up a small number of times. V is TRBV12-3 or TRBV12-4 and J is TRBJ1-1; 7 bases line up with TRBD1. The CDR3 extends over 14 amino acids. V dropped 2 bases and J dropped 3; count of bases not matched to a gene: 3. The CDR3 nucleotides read TGTGCCAGCAGTTTACAGGGGGGTTACACTGAAGCTTTCTTT. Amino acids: CASSLQGGYTEAFF.

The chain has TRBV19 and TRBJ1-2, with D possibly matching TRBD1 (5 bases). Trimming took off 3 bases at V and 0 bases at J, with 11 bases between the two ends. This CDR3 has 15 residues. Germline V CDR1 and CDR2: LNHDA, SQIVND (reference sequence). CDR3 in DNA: TGTGCCAGTAGTATGGGACTCAATCCTAACTATGGCTACACCTTC. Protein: CASSMGLNPNYGYTF.

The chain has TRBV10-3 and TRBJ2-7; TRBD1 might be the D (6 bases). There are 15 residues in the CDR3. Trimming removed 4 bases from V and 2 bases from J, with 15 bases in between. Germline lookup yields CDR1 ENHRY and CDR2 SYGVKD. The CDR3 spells CAISGSGTRAYEQYF. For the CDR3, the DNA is TGTGCCATCAGTGGGTCCGGGACAAGGGCCTACGAGCAGTACTTC.

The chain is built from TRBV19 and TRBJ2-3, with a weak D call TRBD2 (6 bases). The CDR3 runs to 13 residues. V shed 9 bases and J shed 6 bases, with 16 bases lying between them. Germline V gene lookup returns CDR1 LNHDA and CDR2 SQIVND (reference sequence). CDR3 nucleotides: TGTGCCAGCCAACGGGGAGGTCGGGATACGCAGTATTTT. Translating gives CASQRGGRDTQYF.

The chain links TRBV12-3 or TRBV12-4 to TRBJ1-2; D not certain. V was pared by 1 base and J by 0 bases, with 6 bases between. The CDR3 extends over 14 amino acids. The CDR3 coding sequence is TGTGCCAGCAGTTTAGAGTATACTAACTATGGCTACACCTTC. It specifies CASSLEYTNYGYTF.

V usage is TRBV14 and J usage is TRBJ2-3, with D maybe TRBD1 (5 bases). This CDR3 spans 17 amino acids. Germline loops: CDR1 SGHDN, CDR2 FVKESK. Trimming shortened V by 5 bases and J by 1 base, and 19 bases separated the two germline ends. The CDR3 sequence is CASSSLSDRFRTDTQYF. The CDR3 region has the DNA TGTGCCAGCAGCTCACTCAGCGACAGATTTCGCACAGATACGCAGTATTTT.

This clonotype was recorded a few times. The CDR3 spells CASSLGLAPNGEQFF. DNA for the CDR3: TGTGCCAGCAGTTTAGGGCTAGCACCGAACGGTGAGCAGTTCTTC. The rearrangement uses TRBV12-3 or TRBV12-4 and TRBJ2-1, with D possibly TRBD2 on 5 matching bases. The CDR3 has 15 amino acids. V was clipped by 1 base and J by 9 bases, with 16 bases between them.

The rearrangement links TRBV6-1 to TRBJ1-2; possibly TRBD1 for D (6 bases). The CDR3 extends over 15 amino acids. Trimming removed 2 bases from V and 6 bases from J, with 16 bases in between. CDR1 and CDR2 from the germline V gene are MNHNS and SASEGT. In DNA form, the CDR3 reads TGTGCCAGCAGTGAACGGAGAGGGCGACAGGATGGCTACACCTTC. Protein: CASSERRGRQDGYTF.

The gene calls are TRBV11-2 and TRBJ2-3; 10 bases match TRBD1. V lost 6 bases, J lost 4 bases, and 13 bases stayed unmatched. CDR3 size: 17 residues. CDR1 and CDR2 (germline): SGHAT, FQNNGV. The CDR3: CASRQGDRGLLADTQYF. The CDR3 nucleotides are TGTGCCAGCAGACAAGGGGACAGGGGACTTCTGGCAGATACGCAGTATTTT.

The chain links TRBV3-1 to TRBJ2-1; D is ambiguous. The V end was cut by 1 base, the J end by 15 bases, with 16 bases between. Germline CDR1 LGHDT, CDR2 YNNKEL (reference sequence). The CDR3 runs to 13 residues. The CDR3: CASSQARLCRVFF. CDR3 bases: TGTGCCAGCAGCCAAGCCCGGCTTTGTAGGGTGTTCTTC.

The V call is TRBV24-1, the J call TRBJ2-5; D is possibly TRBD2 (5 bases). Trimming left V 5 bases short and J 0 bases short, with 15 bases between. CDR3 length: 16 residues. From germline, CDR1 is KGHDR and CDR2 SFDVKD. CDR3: CATSGTRDTNQETQYF. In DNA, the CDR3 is TGTGCCACCAGTGGGACTCGAGACACAAACCAAGAGACCCAGTACTTC.

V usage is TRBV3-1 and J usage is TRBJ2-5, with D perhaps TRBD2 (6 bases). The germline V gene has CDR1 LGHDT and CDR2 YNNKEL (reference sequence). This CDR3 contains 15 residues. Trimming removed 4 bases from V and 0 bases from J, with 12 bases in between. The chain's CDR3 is CASSPGDENQETQYF. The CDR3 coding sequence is TGTGCCAGCAGCCCGGGGGACGAGAACCAAGAGACCCAGTACTTC.

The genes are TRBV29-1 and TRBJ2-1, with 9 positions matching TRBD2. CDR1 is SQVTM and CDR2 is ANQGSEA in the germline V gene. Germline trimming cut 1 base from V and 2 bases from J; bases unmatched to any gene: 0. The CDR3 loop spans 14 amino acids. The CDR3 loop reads CSVEGGRAYNEQFF. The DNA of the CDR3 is TGCAGCGTTGAAGGCGGGAGGGCCTACAATGAGCAGTTCTTC.

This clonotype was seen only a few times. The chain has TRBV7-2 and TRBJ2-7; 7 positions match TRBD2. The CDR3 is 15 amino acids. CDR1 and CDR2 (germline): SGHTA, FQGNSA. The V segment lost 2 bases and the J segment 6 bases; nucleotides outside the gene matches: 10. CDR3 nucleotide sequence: TGTGCCAGCAGCTTATCGGGAGGCGGTAGCGGCGAGCAGTACTTC. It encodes CASSLSGGGSGEQYF.

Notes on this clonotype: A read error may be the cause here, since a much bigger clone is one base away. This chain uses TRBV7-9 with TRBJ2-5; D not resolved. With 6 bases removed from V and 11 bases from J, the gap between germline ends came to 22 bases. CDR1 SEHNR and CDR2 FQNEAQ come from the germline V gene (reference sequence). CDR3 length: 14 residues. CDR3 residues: CASRWSATYNEQYF. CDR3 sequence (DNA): TGTGCCAGCAGGTGGTCGGCAACCTACAATGAGCAGTACTTC.

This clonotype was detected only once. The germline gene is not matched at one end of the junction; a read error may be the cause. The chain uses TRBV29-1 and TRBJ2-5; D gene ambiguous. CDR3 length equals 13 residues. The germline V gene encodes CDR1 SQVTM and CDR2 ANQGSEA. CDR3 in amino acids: CGVKRQFEETQYF. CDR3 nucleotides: TGCGGCGTCAAAAGACAATTTGAGGAGACCCAGTACTTC.

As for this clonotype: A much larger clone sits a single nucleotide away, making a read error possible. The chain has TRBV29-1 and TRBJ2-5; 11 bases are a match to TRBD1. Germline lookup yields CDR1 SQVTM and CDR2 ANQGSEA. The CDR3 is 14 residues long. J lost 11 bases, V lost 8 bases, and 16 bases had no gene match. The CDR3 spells CSTRDRGWNNEQYF. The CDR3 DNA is TGCAGCACCCGGGACAGGGGGTGGAACAATGAGCAGTACTTC.

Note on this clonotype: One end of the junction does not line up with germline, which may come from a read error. The DNA for the CDR3 is TGTACCAGCACGTCGGCTAGCGGGATAAACAATGAGCAGTTCTTC. Its translation: CTSTSASGINNEQFF. The chain uses TRBV3-1 and TRBJ2-1; 9 bases line up with TRBD2. Per germline, CDR1 LGHDT and CDR2 YNNKEL (reference sequence). The CDR3 length is 15 residues.

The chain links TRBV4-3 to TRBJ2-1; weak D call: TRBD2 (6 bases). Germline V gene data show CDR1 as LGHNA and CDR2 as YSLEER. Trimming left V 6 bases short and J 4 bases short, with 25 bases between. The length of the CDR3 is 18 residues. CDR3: CASSRTHQGGYPYNEQFF. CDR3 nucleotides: TGCGCCAGCAGTCGAACACACCAAGGAGGGTATCCATACAATGAGCAGTTCTTC.

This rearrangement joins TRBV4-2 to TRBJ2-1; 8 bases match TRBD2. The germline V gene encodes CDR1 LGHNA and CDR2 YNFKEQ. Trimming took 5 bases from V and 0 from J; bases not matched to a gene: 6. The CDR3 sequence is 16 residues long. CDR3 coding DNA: TGTGCCAGCAGCGGGGGGGGGACTAGCTCCTACAATGAGCAGTTCTTC. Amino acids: CASSGGGTSSYNEQFF.

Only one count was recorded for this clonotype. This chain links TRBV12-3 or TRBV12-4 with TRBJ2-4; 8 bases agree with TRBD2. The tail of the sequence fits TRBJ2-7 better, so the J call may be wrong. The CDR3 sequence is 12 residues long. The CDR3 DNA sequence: TGTGCCAGCAGTGGACTAGCAGGCGAGCAGTACTTC. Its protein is CASSGLAGEQYF.

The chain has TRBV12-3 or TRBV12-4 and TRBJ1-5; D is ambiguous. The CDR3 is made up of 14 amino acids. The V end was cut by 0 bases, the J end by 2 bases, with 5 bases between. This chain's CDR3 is CASSLAQGNQPQHF. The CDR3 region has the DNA TGTGCCAGCAGTTTAGCACAAGGCAATCAGCCCCAGCATTTT.

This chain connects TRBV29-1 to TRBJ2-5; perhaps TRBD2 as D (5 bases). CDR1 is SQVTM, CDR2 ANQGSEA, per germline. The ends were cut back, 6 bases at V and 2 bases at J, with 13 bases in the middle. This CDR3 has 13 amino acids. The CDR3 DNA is TGCAGCGTGGTAGGACTTCGTCAAGAGACCCAGTACTTC. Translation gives CSVVGLRQETQYF.

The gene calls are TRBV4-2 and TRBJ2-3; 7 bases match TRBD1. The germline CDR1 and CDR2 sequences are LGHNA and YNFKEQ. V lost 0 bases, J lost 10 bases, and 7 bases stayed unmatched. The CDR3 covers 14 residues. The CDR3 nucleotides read TGTGCCAGCAGCCAAGATGTGGCTCAGGGGGCGCAGTATTTT. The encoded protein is CASSQDVAQGAQYF.